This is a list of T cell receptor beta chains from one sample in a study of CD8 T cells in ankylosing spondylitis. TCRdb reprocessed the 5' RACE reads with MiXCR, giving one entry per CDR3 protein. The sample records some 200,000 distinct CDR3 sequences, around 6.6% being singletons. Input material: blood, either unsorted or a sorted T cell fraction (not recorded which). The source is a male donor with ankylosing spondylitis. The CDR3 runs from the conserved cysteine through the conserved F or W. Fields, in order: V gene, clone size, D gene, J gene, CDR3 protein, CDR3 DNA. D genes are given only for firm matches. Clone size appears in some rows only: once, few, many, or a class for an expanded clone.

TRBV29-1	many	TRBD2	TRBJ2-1	CSVDGAVGLASNNEQFF	TGCAGCGTTGACGGTGCGGTAGGACTAGCTTCTAACAATGAGCAGTTCTTC
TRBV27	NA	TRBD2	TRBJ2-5	CASRTSGRSEETQYF	TGTGCCAGCCGGACTAGCGGGAGGTCGGAGGAGACCCAGTACTTC
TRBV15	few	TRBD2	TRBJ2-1	CATSSLAGVFYEQFF	TGTGCCACCAGCAGTCTAGCGGGAGTCTTCTATGAGCAGTTCTTC
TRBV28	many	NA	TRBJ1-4	CASSPWGTTNEKLFF	TGTGCCAGCAGCCCATGGGGGACTACTAATGAAAAACTGTTTTTT
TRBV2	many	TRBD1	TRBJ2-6	CASSAGDRVSGANVLTF	TGTGCCAGCAGTGCTGGGGACAGGGTCTCTGGGGCCAACGTCCTGACTTTC
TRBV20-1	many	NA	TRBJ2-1	CSASGEGNEQFF	TGCAGTGCTAGCGGAGAAGGGAATGAGCAGTTCTTC
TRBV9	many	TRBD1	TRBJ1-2	CASSVTGKGYTF	TGTGCCAGCAGCGTGACAGGGAAGGGCTACACCTTC
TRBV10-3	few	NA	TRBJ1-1	CAISAGGGTEAFF	TGTGCCATCAGTGCTGGGGGGGGCACTGAAGCTTTCTTT
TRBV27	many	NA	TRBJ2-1	CASSSVLAANEQFF	TGTGCCAGCAGTTCCGTTCTAGCTGCCAATGAGCAGTTCTTC
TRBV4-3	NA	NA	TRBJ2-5	CASSLPVQETQYF	TGCGCCAGCAGCCTCCCGGTACAAGAGACCCAGTACTTC
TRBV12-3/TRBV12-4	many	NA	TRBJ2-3	CASSLLEWDTQYF	TGTGCCAGCAGCCTATTGGAGTGGGATACGCAGTATTTT
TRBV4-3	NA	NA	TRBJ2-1	CASSQDRELNEQFF	TGCGCCAGCAGCCAAGATCGAGAACTGAATGAGCAGTTCTTC
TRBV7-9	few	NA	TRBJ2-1	CASSPLIGGEVNEQFF	TGTGCCAGCAGCCCCCTTATTGGGGGAGAAGTCAATGAGCAGTTCTTC
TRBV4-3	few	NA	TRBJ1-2	CASSKGFTLYGYTF	TGCGCCAGCAGCAAAGGGTTCACACTCTATGGCTACACCTTC
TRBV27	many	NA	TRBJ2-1	CASSLLGEQFF	TGTGCCAGCAGTTTGCTGGGAGAGCAGTTCTTC
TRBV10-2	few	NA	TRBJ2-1	CASSESGPEPAQFF	TGCGCCAGCAGTGAGTCGGGACCCGAACCTGCGCAGTTCTTC
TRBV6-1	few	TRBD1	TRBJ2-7	CASSGDSRGPTYEQYF	TGTGCCAGCAGTGGCGACTCCAGGGGGCCCACCTACGAGCAGTACTTC
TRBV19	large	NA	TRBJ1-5	CATWPRGIDSNQPQHF	TGTGCCACTTGGCCCCGCGGCATAGATAGCAATCAGCCCCAGCATTTT
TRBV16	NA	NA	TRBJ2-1	CASSHSGVGYNEQFF	TGTGCCAGCAGCCATTCAGGGGTAGGCTACAATGAGCAGTTCTTC
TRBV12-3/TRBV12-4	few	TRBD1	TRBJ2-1	CASSPWTGRDEQFF	TGTGCCAGCAGTCCTTGGACAGGAAGGGATGAGCAGTTCTTC
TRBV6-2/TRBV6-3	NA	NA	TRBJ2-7	CASSTTREQYF	TGTGCCAGCAGTACAACACGGGAGCAGTACTTC
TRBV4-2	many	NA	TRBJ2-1	CASSQDAFSSYNEQFF	TGTGCCAGCAGCCAAGACGCCTTTAGCTCCTACAATGAGCAGTTCTTC
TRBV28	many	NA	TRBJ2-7	CASKDSWVASEQYF	TGTGCCAGCAAGGATTCGTGGGTGGCAAGTGAGCAGTACTTC
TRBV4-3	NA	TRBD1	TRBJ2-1	CASSQGTGYNEQFF	TGCGCCAGCAGCCAAGGGACAGGCTACAATGAGCAGTTCTTC
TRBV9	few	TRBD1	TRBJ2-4	CASSPRQGAAKNIQYF	TGTGCCAGCAGCCCTCGACAGGGGGCGGCCAAAAACATTCAGTACTTC
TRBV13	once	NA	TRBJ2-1	CASGLGLRCNEQFF	TGTGCCAGCGGCCTGGGGCTCCGCTGCAATGAGCAGTTCTTC
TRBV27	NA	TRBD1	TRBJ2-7	CATRGPYEQYF	TGTGCCACCAGGGGGCCCTACGAGCAGTACTTC
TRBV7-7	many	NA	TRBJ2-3	CASSFGLGVTDTQYF	TGTGCTAGCAGCTTCGGACTGGGAGTAACAGATACGCAGTATTTT
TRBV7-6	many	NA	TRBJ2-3	CASSYGTHTDTQYF	TGTGCCAGCAGTTATGGGACGCACACAGATACGCAGTATTTT
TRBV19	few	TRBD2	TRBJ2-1	CASSIDPLIAGASYNEQFF	TGTGCCAGTAGTATAGATCCCCTCATAGCGGGAGCCTCCTACAATGAGCAGTTCTTC
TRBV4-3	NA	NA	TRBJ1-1	CASSQIGVSEAFF	TGCGCCAGCAGCCAGATAGGAGTCTCTGAAGCTTTCTTT
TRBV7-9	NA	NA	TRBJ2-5	CASSWITGETQYF	TGTGCCAGCAGCTGGATTACGGGAGAGACCCAGTACTTC